The following is a T cell receptor (beta chain) sequence with its context. Other DNA sequences in this specimen translate into the identical CDR3. This record belongs to a study of shared clonotypes between healthy human individuals. Libraries were prepared by immunoSEQ multiplex PCR; TCRdb keeps only in-frame clonotypes and omits some of them. This table has 950,000 to 1,100,000 clones, around four fifths appearing once. Sequenced: memory CD4+ T cells sorted from blood. The subset was: CD45RA-negative fraction. This clonotype was sampled from a young man in good health.

In DNA, the CDR3 is TGCAGCGTTGAAGGAGGTTCCGGAAACACCATATATTTT. Translating gives CSVEGGSGNTIYF. V is TRBV29-1 and J is TRBJ1-3, with D hard to call. Germline V gene data show CDR1 as SQVTM and CDR2 as ANQGSEA. This CDR3 contains 13 residues. V was cut by 1 base and J by 4 bases, with 8 bases left in between. The variable domain in full, with the rest retrieved from reference TRBV29-1 and TRBJ1-3, is SAVISQKPSRDICQRGTSLTIQCQVDSQVTMMFWYRQQPGQSLTLIATANQGSEATYESGFVIDKFPISRPNLTFSTLTVSNMSPEDSSIYLCSVEGGSGNTIYFGEGSWLTVV.